This TCR beta chain is from a study of T cell responses to AZD1222 COVID-19 vaccine. Study-wide results and caveats: Across the whole spike, CD4 TCRs peaked at regions 160-218 and 743-854. Spike-specific TCRs gained breadth and depth after people received two AZD1222 doses.

The CDR3 has 12 amino acids. Between the trimmed V and J ends, which lost 0 bases and 2 bases, there was a span of 1 base. Germline V gene lookup returns CDR1 MNHEY and CDR2 SVGAGI. Sequencing used immunoSEQ multiplex PCR; TCRdb keeps in-frame clones, though not all of them. The repertoire includes about 140,000 clones, roughly 91% of them detected once, and 3.1% sits in the top ten. Remarks on this clone: Antigen specificity is unknown.

The chain has TRBV6-5 and TRBJ1-2; no clear D. The TCR was taken from an adult who received the AZD1222 COVID-19 vaccine. Here the sequenced sample was peripheral blood, taken 28 days after the second AZD1222 dose. The CDR3 sequence: CASSYSNYGYTF. CDR3 coding DNA: TGTGCCAGCAGTTACTCGAACTATGGCTACACCTTC.